What follows are 19 T cell receptor beta chains derived from one specimen sequenced in a study of T cell responses to AZD1222 COVID-19 vaccine. Generated by immunoSEQ multiplex PCR, the TCRdb table keeps only in-frame clones and is missing some. Seen here are 150,000 to 200,000 clones, 87% observed once, and the top ten hold less than 3%. Sequenced material: peripheral blood, taken on day 0 of AZD1222 vaccination. Receptor source: an adult in good health.

The gene calls are TRBV19 and TRBJ2-3; 9 bases fit TRBD1. V was pared by 9 bases and J by 4 bases, with 5 bases of the junction left unmatched. Germline CDR1 and CDR2: LNHDA and SQIVND (reference sequence). This CDR3 comprises 13 residues. The CDR3 bases are TGTGCCAGCCGGGACAGGGCTCCAGATACGCAGTATTTT. Translating it yields CASRDRAPDTQYF.

The chain joins TRBV9 to TRBJ2-7; 10 bases match TRBD2. The V and J ends lost 4 bases and 0 bases, in that order; junction bases with no gene match: 7. Germline assignment: CDR1 SGDLS and CDR2 YYNGEE. The CDR3 contains 16 residues. The CDR3 DNA reads as TGTGCCAGCAGCCGAGGACTAGCGGAATACTCCTACGAGCAGTACTTC. Encoded protein: CASSRGLAEYSYEQYF. The whole variable domain, remainder taken from reference TRBV9 and TRBJ2-7, is DSGVTQTPKHLITATGQRVTLRCSPRSGDLSVYWYQQSLDQGLQFLIQYYNGEERAKGNILERFSAQQFPDLHSELNLSSLELGDSALYFCASSRGLAEYSYEQYFGPGTRLTVT.

The count of this clone is one. The V call is TRBV9, the J call TRBJ2-1; D is unresolved. Trimming stripped 4 bases from V and 8 bases from J, with 13 bases between. Germline V CDR1 and CDR2: SGDLS, YYNGEE. This CDR3 has 13 amino acids. This CDR3 is CASSTEPRDEQFF. CDR3 coding DNA: TGTGCCAGCAGCACGGAACCCCGGGATGAGCAGTTCTTC.

The V and J genes are TRBV18 and TRBJ1-4, with unresolved D. The CDR3 consists of 16 residues. Germline CDR1 is KGHSH and CDR2 is LQKENI. Trimming took 3 bases from V and 7 from J, leaving 18 bases between them. The CDR3 spells CASSPDVTVNREKLFF. The CDR3 nucleotides are TGTGCCAGCTCACCGGACGTAACAGTTAATCGTGAAAAACTGTTTTTT.

The J gene is TRBJ2-7, the V gene TRBV29-1, with 9 positions matching TRBD1. Germline assignment: CDR1 SQVTM and CDR2 ANQGSEA. The V segment lost 4 bases and the J segment 5 bases; nucleotides outside the gene matches: 9. There are 14 residues in the CDR3. This chain's CDR3 is CSVVPGQGGHEQYF. The CDR3 DNA reads as TGCAGCGTTGTTCCGGGACAGGGTGGCCACGAGCAGTACTTC.

This clone was observed at least ten times. The chain combines TRBV5-6 with TRBJ2-7; 8 bases fit TRBD2. V shed 6 bases, J shed 6 bases, and the junction held 14 bases outside the gene matches. Germline CDR1 is SGHDT and CDR2 is YYEEEE. This CDR3 spans 15 amino acids. The CDR3, as DNA: TGTGCCAGCAACCCGGGGGGGGTTGGAGTTCGCGAGCAGTACTTC. As protein: CASNPGGVGVREQYF.

This sequence joins TRBV4-1 and TRBJ1-6; D call uncertain. The CDR3 covers 18 residues. Germline V gene lookup returns CDR1 MGHRA and CDR2 YSYEKL. V shed 5 bases and J shed 0 bases, with 17 bases lying between them. CDR3 protein: CASSARAAESSYNSPLHF. The CDR3 nucleotides read TGCGCCAGCAGCGCAAGGGCGGCCGAGAGCTCCTATAATTCACCCCTCCACTTT.

Only a few counts were recorded for this clone. The chain combines TRBV10-1 with TRBJ1-2; D ambiguous. The CDR3 contains 9 residues. In germline, CDR1 is WNHNN, CDR2 SYGVQD (reference sequence). The germline V and J ends were trimmed by 7 bases and 6 bases, with 3 bases remaining between them. The CDR3 sequence is CASTDGYTF. The CDR3 DNA reads TGCGCCAGCACAGATGGCTACACCTTC.

This clone appeared a single time. V is TRBV7-3 and J is TRBJ1-4; a weak D match, TRBD1 (5 bases). The V end was cut by 0 bases, the J end by 8 bases, with 13 bases between. CDR3 length equals 15 residues. Germline V gives CDR1 SGHTA, CDR2 FQGTGA. CDR3 loop: CASSLTGVLGEKLFF. The CDR3 coding sequence is TGTGCCAGCAGCTTAACAGGGGTCCTCGGGGAAAAACTGTTTTTT.

The gene calls are TRBV28 and TRBJ1-3; weak D call: TRBD1 (5 bases). Germline V gene data show CDR1 as MDHEN and CDR2 as SYDVKM. With 9 bases removed from V and 0 bases from J, the gap between germline ends came to 12 bases. The CDR3 extends over 14 amino acids. CDR3 loop: CASLGRGSGNTIYF. CDR3 nucleotide sequence: TGTGCCAGTCTGGGACGGGGCTCTGGAAACACCATATATTTT.

V is TRBV7-3 and J is TRBJ1-6, with TRBD1 as a possible D gene (5 bases). Germline values: CDR1 SGHTA, CDR2 FQGTGA. With 1 base removed from V and 8 bases from J, the gap between germline ends came to 12 bases. The CDR3 loop spans 15 amino acids. The CDR3 is CASSLRGSRDSPLHF. The CDR3 coding sequence is TGTGCCAGCAGCTTAAGGGGCAGCAGAGATTCACCCCTCCACTTT.

This rearrangement joins TRBV5-4 to TRBJ1-2; a weak D match, TRBD1 (5 bases). The CDR3 runs to 14 residues. Germline-derived CDR1 and CDR2 are SGHNT and YYREEE (reference sequence). Trimming removed 4 bases at V and 8 bases at J, with 18 bases between. The DNA for the CDR3 is TGTGCCAGCAGCAGGGCCGGGGCAGCGGGGGGCTACACCTTC. Its translation is CASSRAGAAGGYTF.

This chain joins TRBV30 and TRBJ1-1, with D maybe TRBD1 (5 bases). The V end was cut by 0 bases, the J end by 0 bases, with 14 bases between. This CDR3 has 16 amino acids. Germline CDR1 reads GTSNPN; CDR2 reads SVGIG (reference sequence). CDR3 protein: CAWSVPSRGLNTEAFF. Here the CDR3 DNA reads TGTGCCTGGAGTGTACCTTCAAGGGGTTTGAACACTGAAGCTTTCTTT.

The chain's CDR3 is CSADRPTEAFF. CDR3 coding DNA: TGCAGTGCCGACCGGCCCACTGAAGCTTTCTTT. The V and J genes are TRBV20-1 and TRBJ1-1; D is uncertain. Per the germline V gene, CDR1 is DFQATT and CDR2 is SNEGSKA (reference sequence). The CDR3 extends over 11 amino acids. V was trimmed by 6 bases and J by 4 bases, leaving 9 bases between them.

The chain carries TRBV11-3 and TRBJ1-1; possibly TRBD1 for D (6 bases). Trimming removed 5 bases from V and 0 bases from J, with 7 bases in between. Germline V CDR1 and CDR2: SGHNT, YENEEA. The CDR3 has 13 amino acids. Written as DNA, the CDR3 is TGTGCCAGCAGCCCAGGGGTGAACACTGAAGCTTTCTTT. Residues: CASSPGVNTEAFF.

This clone was detected only a few times. This chain uses TRBV5-4 with TRBJ1-2; no clear D. V was pared by 0 bases and J by 4 bases, with 10 bases between. The germline CDR1 and CDR2 sequences are SGHNT and YYREEE (reference sequence). The CDR3 consists of 14 residues. The CDR3 bases are TGTGCCAGCAGCTTGGTTGGTTCGGGCTATGGCTACACCTTC. This sequence encodes CASSLVGSGYGYTF.

The V and J genes are TRBV19 and TRBJ2-1, with D tentatively TRBD2 (6 bases). The V gene lost 6 bases and the J gene lost 0 bases, with 6 bases spanning the gap. The CDR3 spans 13 residues. Germline V CDR1 and CDR2: LNHDA, SQIVND (reference sequence). The chain's CDR3 is CASSGSSYNEQFF. CDR3 coding DNA: TGTGCCAGTAGCGGGAGCTCCTACAATGAGCAGTTCTTC.

This clone was seen a single time. The chain employs TRBV19 and TRBJ2-1, with a tentative D call TRBD2 (6 bases). The CDR3 loop spans 15 amino acids. Germline V gene data show CDR1 as LNHDA and CDR2 as SQIVND (reference sequence). The V end was cut by 6 bases, the J end by 0 bases, with 12 bases between. CDR3 residues: CASSGGLSSYNEQFF. In nucleotides, the CDR3 is TGTGCCAGTAGCGGGGGATTGAGCTCCTACAATGAGCAGTTCTTC.

The V call is TRBV7-9, the J call TRBJ1-5; D not resolved. CDR1 and CDR2 from the germline V gene are SEHNR and FQNEAQ (reference sequence). The CDR3 has 14 residues. Trimming stripped 5 bases from V and 3 bases from J, with 11 bases between. In nucleotides, the CDR3 is TGTGCCAGCAGCCCCGGCGGAGTCAATCAGCCCCAGCATTTT. The encoded protein is CASSPGGVNQPQHF.